These 17 T cell receptor beta chains came from one sample sequenced in a study of PD-1 blockade in classical Hodgkin lymphoma (dated by TCRdb to 2020 to 2022). Libraries were constructed by the immunoSEQ multiplex PCR assay. The source is immuneACCESS, and TCRdb retained only in-frame sequences with V and J called. Part of the clones is not carried over; for the studies checked, unresolved V genes explain less than half of this, and the remainder is unexplained. Here the sample has about 94,000 clones; 89% occur a single time. About 10% of the sample is held by the ten biggest clonotypes. The label giving this sample's time point can be read as: cycle 2 day 1 (C2D1) of nivolumab. All trial patients had relapsed after autologous stem cell transplantation, with cohorts A, B and C differing in prior brentuximab vedotin exposure. The sequences come from peripheral blood mononuclear cells (PBMCs), collected before the second cycle of nivolumab. These receptors all come from a human donor with classical Hodgkin lymphoma.

This clone is a singleton in its sample. The CDR3 DNA follows: TGTGCCACCGGGGAAACGGTGGGGTACTACGAGCAGTACTTC. Translated, it gives CATGETVGYYEQYF. The chain has TRBV7-2 and TRBJ2-7, with D tentatively TRBD2 (5 bases). Germline CDR1 is SGHTA and CDR2 is FQGNSA. The length of the CDR3 is 14 residues. The V end lost 10 bases, the J end lost 3 bases, and 19 bases lay between the germline ends.

The V gene is TRBV27, the J gene TRBJ2-2; TRBD1 matches 9 bases. J lost 3 bases, V lost 5 bases, and 13 bases had no gene match. The CDR3 sequence is 18 residues long. Germline assignment: CDR1 MNHEY and CDR2 SMNVEV (reference sequence). CDR3: CASSRRQAGTGYTGELFF. The CDR3, as DNA: TGTGCCAGCAGTCGACGACAGGCCGGGACAGGGTACACCGGGGAGCTGTTTTTT.

The rearrangement uses TRBV28 and TRBJ2-4, with a possible D match to TRBD1 (5 bases). Germline CDR1 is MDHEN and CDR2 is SYDVKM. V was cut by 2 bases and J by 2 bases, with 10 bases left in between. The CDR3 runs to 15 residues. The DNA for the CDR3 is TGTGCCAGCAGTTTACGTACAGGCACCAAAAACATTCAGTACTTC. Amino acids: CASSLRTGTKNIQYF.

The V call is TRBV4-1, the J call TRBJ1-1; the D gene is possibly TRBD1 (5 bases). Germline V gives CDR1 MGHRA, CDR2 YSYEKL. The CDR3 spans 17 residues. With 5 bases removed from V and 1 base from J, the gap between germline ends came to 20 bases. CDR3 DNA sequence: TGCGCCAGCAGCACCCCACTTCTCAGGGCTGCGAACACTGAAGCTTTCTTT. Amino acids: CASSTPLLRAANTEAFF.

This chain connects TRBV7-6 to TRBJ2-5; a weak D match, TRBD2 (5 bases). The germline V gene encodes CDR1 SGHVS and CDR2 FNYEAQ. The V gene lost 4 bases and the J gene lost 7 bases, with 10 bases spanning the gap. The length of the CDR3 is 12 residues. This CDR3 reads CASSWLGGTQYF. DNA of the CDR3: TGTGCCAGCAGCTGGCTAGGAGGGACCCAGTACTTC. The whole variable domain, remainder taken from reference TRBV7-6 and TRBJ2-5, is GAGVSQSPRYKVTKRGQDVALRCDPISGHVSLYWYRQALGQGPEFLTYFNYEAQQDKSGLPNDRFSAERPEGSISTLTIQRTEQRDSAMYRCASSWLGGTQYFGPGTRLLVL.

In its sample, this clone was seen once. J is TRBJ1-3 and V is TRBV4-1; D call uncertain. Looked up from germline, CDR1 is MGHRA and CDR2 is YSYEKL. The CDR3 loop spans 14 amino acids. Trimming shortened V by 0 bases and J by 6 bases, and 9 bases separated the two germline ends. The CDR3 DNA follows: TGCGCCAGCAGCCAAGACCCCCACTTAAACACCATATATTTT. This translates into CASSQDPHLNTIYF.

This clone was observed a single time. The chain couples TRBV28 to TRBJ2-7; 7 positions agree with TRBD2. V lost 3 bases, J lost 4 bases, and 9 bases stayed unmatched. The germline gives CDR1 MDHEN, CDR2 SYDVKM. The CDR3 length is 15 residues. CDR3 DNA sequence: TGTGCCAGCAGTTTGGGGGGGAGAGGGGCGTACGAGCAGTACTTC. Translated: CASSLGGRGAYEQYF.

The CDR3 DNA reads TGTGCCAGCAGAACTAGGGGCAACTCCTACGAGCAGTACTTC. This codes for CASRTRGNSYEQYF. The gene calls are TRBV6-1 and TRBJ2-7; tentatively, D is TRBD1 or TRBD2 (5 bases each). The CDR3 has 14 amino acids. V lost 6 bases and J lost 0, with 12 bases in between. Germline CDR1 is MNHNS and CDR2 is SASEGT.

The V gene is TRBV7-9, the J gene TRBJ2-1, with TRBD2 as a possible D gene (6 bases). Germline CDR1 reads SEHNR; CDR2 reads FQNEAQ (reference sequence). The V gene lost 2 bases and the J gene lost 8 bases, with 19 bases spanning the gap. This CDR3 spans 16 amino acids. CDR3 sequence: CASSLHSSGRRHEQFF. As DNA, the CDR3 is TGTGCCAGCAGCTTACATTCATCAGGGAGGAGGCATGAGCAGTTCTTC.

The gene calls are TRBV28 and TRBJ1-1, with a weak D call TRBD1 (5 bases). The ends were cut back, 4 bases at V and 9 bases at J, with 24 bases in the middle. This CDR3 spans 16 amino acids. The germline gives CDR1 MDHEN, CDR2 SYDVKM. This CDR3 is CASSSTRDPRSQQAFF. The CDR3 nucleotides read TGTGCCAGCAGTTCAACAAGGGACCCGCGGTCGCAACAAGCTTTCTTT.

The chain uses TRBV14 and TRBJ2-1; 12 bases line up with TRBD2. Per the germline V gene, CDR1 is SGHDN and CDR2 is FVKESK. The trim removed 3 bases at V and 4 bases at J, leaving 7 bases unmatched. The CDR3 extends over 17 amino acids. In DNA form, the CDR3 reads TGTGCCAGCAGCCAGATGAGGACTAGCGGGAATTACAATGAGCAGTTCTTC. This sequence encodes CASSQMRTSGNYNEQFF.

The V call is TRBV27, the J call TRBJ2-1; TRBD2 aligns across 14 bases. This CDR3 has 16 residues. V lost 2 bases to trimming and J lost 6 bases; unmatched junction nucleotides: 3. Germline loops: CDR1 MNHEY, CDR2 SMNVEV (reference sequence). CDR3 in DNA: TGTGCCAGCAGTTTAGGGACTAGCGGGAGTATCAATGAGCAGTTCTTC. Amino acids: CASSLGTSGSINEQFF.

This rearrangement joins TRBV2 to TRBJ1-1; no firm D call. This CDR3 has 12 amino acids. V was cut by 3 bases and J by 3 bases, with 5 bases left in between. The V gene's germline CDR1 is SNHLY and CDR2 FYNNEI. CDR3 region: CASSEGYTEAFF. The CDR3 region has the DNA TGTGCCAGCAGTGAGGGTTACACTGAAGCTTTCTTT.

V and J are TRBV5-1 and TRBJ2-2; 8 bases line up with TRBD1. This CDR3 comprises 14 residues. V dropped 0 bases and J dropped 6; count of bases not matched to a gene: 1. Germline V lookup: CDR1 SGHRS, CDR2 YFSETQ. In DNA, the CDR3 is TGCGCCAGCAGCTTGGAACAGGGGGCCGGGGAGCTGTTTTTT. This encodes CASSLEQGAGELFF. Full variable domain (rest looked up from reference TRBV5-1 and TRBJ2-2): KAGVTQTPRYLIKTRGQQVTLSCSPISGHRSVSWYQQTPGQGLQFLFEYFSETQRNKGNFPGRFSGRQFSNSRSEMNVSTLELGDSALYLCASSLEQGAGELFFGEGSRLTVL.

This chain joins TRBV13 and TRBJ2-1; D ambiguous. The CDR3 runs 14 residues. Trimming shortened V by 4 bases and J by 4 bases, and 11 bases separated the two germline ends. Germline CDR1 and CDR2: PRHDT and FYEKMQ (reference sequence). CDR3 in amino acids: CASSSSAFYNEQFF. In nucleotides, the CDR3 is TGTGCCAGCAGCTCATCGGCCTTTTACAATGAGCAGTTCTTC.

The rearrangement joins TRBV5-8 to TRBJ2-7; 7 nucleotides match TRBD1. The CDR3 loop spans 15 amino acids. V was pared by 4 bases and J by 3 bases, with 10 bases of the junction left unmatched. CDR1 and CDR2 from the germline V gene are SGHTS and YDEGEE. DNA of the CDR3: TGTGCCAGCAGCCGAACCTCCGGGACAGACTACGAGCAGTACTTC. This gives the protein CASSRTSGTDYEQYF.

This clone is a singleton in its sample. V gene TRBV6-1 combines with J gene TRBJ2-1; the match to TRBD1 covers 10 bases. Germline lookup yields CDR1 MNHNS and CDR2 SASEGT. The CDR3 spans 13 residues. J lost 8 bases, V lost 6 bases, and 4 bases had no gene match. The CDR3 coding sequence is TGTGCCAGCAGGGGGGACAGGGGCTATGAGCAGTTCTTC. As protein: CASRGDRGYEQFF.